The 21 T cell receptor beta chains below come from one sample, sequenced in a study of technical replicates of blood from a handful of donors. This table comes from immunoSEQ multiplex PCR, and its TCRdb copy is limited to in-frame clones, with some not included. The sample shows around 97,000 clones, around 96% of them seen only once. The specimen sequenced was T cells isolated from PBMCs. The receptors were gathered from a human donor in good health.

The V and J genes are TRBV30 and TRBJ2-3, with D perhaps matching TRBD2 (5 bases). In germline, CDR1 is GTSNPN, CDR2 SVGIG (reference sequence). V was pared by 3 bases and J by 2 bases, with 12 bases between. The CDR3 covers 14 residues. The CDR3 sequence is CAWRNLAFTDTQYF. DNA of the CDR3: TGTGCCTGGAGAAACCTAGCCTTCACAGATACGCAGTATTTT.

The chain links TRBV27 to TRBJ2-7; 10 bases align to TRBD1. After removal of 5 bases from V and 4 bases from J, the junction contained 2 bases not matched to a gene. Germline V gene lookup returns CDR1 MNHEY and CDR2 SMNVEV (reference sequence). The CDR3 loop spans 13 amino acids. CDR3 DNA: TGTGCCAGCAGTCAGGACAGGGGGTACGAGCAGTACTTC. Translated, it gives CASSQDRGYEQYF.

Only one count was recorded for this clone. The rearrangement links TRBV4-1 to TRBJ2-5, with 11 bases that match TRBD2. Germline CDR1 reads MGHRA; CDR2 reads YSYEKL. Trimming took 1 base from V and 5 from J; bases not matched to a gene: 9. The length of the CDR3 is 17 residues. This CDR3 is CASSQVPPSGRSETQYF. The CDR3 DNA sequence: TGCGCCAGCAGCCAAGTTCCTCCTAGCGGGAGGAGTGAGACCCAGTACTTC.

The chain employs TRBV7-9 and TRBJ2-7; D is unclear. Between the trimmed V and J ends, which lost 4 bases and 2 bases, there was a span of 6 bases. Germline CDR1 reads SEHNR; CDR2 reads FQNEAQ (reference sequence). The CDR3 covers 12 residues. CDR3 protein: CASSSGPYEQYF. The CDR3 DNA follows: TGTGCCAGCAGCTCGGGTCCCTACGAGCAGTACTTC.

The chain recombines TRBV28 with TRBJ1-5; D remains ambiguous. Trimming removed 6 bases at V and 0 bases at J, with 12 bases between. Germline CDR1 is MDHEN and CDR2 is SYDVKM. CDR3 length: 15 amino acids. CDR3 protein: CASSLVTDSNQPQHF. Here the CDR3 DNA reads TGTGCCAGCAGCCTAGTTACGGATAGCAATCAGCCCCAGCATTTT.

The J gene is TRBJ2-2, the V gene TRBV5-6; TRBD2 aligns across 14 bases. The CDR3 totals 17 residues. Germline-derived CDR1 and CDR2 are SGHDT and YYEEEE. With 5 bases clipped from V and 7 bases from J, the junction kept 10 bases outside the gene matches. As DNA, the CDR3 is TGTGCCAGCAGACGCGGGACTAGCGGGAGTACAGGCGGGGAGCTGTTTTTT. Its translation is CASRRGTSGSTGGELFF.

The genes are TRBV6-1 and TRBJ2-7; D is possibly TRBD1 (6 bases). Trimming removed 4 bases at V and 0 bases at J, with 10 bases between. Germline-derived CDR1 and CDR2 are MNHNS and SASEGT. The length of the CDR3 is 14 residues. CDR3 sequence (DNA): TGTGCCAGCAGTGGGACAGTGAACTCCTACGAGCAGTACTTC. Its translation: CASSGTVNSYEQYF.

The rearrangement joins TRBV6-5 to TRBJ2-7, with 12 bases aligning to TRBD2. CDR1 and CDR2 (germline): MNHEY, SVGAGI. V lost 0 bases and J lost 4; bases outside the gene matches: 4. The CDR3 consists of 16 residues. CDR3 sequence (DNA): TGTGCCAGCAGTTACTCGTCTAGCGGGAGGGGGTACGAGCAGTACTTC. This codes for CASSYSSSGRGYEQYF.

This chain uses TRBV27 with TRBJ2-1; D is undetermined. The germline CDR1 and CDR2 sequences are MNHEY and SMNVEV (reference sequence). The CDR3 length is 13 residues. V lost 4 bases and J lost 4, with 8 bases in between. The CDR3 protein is CASSSARYNEQFF. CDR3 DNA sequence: TGTGCCAGCAGTTCTGCGCGGTACAATGAGCAGTTCTTC.

The CDR3 DNA reads as TGTGCCAGCAGCGCCCGAGGCGGCAGCTCCTACAATGAGCAGTTCTTC. It encodes CASSARGGSSYNEQFF. This sequence joins TRBV9 and TRBJ2-1; no clear D gene. CDR1 is SGDLS, CDR2 YYNGEE, per germline. There are 16 residues in the CDR3. Trimming left V 3 bases short and J 0 bases short, with 13 bases between.

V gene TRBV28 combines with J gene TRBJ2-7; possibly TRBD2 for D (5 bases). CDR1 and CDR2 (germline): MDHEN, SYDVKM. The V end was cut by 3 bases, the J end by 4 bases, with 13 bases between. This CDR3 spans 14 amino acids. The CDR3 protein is CASSLRAEAYEQYF. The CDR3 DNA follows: TGTGCCAGCAGTTTGAGGGCAGAGGCGTACGAGCAGTACTTC.

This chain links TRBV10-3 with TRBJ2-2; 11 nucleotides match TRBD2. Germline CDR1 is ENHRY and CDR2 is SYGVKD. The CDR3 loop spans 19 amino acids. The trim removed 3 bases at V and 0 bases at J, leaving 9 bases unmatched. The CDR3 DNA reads TGTGCCATCAGTGATCCGTTTCTAGCGGGAGGAACGAACACCGGGGAGCTGTTTTTT. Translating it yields CAISDPFLAGGTNTGELFF.

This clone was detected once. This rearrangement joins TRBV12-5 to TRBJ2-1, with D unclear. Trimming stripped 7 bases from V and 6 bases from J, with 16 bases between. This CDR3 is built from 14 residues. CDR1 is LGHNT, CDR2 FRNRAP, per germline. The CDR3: CASDEQPSANEQFF. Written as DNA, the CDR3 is TGTGCTAGTGACGAACAGCCCTCCGCCAATGAGCAGTTCTTC.

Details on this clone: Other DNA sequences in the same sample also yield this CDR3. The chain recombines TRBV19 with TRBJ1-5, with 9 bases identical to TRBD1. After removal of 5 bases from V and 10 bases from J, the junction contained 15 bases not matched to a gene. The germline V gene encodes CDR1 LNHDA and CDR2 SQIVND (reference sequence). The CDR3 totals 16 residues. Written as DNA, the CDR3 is TGTGCCAGTAGTCCCCCGGGACAGGGCGGGGGGAAACCCCAGCATTTT. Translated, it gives CASSPPGQGGGKPQHF.

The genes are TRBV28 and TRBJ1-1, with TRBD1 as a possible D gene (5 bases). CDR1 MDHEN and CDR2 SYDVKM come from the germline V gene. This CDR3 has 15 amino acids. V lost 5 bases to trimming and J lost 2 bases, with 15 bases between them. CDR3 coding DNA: TGTGCCAGCAGTCCCACCTGGGGGACTAACACTGAAGCTTTCTTT. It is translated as CASSPTWGTNTEAFF. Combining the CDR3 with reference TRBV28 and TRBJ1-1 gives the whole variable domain DVKVTQSSRYLVKRTGEKVFLECVQDMDHENMFWYRQDPGLGLRLIYFSYDVKMKEKGDIPEGYSVSREKKERFSLILESASTNQTSMYLCASSPTWGTNTEAFFGQGTRLTVV.

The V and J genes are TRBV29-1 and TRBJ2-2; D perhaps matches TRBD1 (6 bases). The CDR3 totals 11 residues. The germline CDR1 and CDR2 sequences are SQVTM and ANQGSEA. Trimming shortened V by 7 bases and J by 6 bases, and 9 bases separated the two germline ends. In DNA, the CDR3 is TGCAGCGCTGGGGGCTCCGGGGAGCTGTTTTTT. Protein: CSAGGSGELFF.

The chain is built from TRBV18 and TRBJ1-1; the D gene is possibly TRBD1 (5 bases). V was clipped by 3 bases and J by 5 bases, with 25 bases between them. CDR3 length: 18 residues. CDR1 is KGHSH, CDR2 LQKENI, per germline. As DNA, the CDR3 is TGTGCCAGCTCACCGTTTGAATCCAGGGTCGGGTGGAATACTGAAGCTTTCTTT. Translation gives CASSPFESRVGWNTEAFF.

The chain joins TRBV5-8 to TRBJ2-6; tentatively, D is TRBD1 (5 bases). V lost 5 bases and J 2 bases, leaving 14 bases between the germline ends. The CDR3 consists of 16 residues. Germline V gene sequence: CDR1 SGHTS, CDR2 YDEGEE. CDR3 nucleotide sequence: TGTGCCAGCAGTTCCAGGGTCCGGACTGGGGCCAACGTCCTGACTTTC. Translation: CASSSRVRTGANVLTF. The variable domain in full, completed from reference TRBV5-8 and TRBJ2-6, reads EAGVTQSPTHLIKTRGQQATLRCSPISGHTSVYWYQQALGLGLQFLLWYDEGEERNRGNFPPRFSGRQFPNYSSELNVNALELEDSALYLCASSSRVRTGANVLTFGAGSRLTVL.

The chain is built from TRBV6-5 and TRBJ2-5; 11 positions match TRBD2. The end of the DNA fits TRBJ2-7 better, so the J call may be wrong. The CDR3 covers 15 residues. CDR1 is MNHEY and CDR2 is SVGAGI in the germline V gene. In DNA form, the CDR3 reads TGTGCCAGCAGGGACGGGACTAGCGGAACCTACGAGCAGTACTTC. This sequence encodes CASRDGTSGTYEQYF.

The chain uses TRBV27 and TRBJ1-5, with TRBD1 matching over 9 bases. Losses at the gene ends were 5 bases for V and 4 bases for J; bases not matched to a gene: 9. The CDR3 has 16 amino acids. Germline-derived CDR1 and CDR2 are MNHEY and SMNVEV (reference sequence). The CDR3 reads CASSPYTDRGNQPQHF. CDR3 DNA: TGTGCCAGCAGTCCCTATACCGACAGGGGGAATCAGCCCCAGCATTTT.

Written as DNA, the CDR3 is TGCGCCAGCAGCCACCAAGCGGGGAACACAGATACGCAGTATTTT. This encodes CASSHQAGNTDTQYF. The chain recombines TRBV4-3 with TRBJ2-3; TRBD2 aligns across 7 bases. V shed 3 bases, J shed 2 bases, and the junction held 5 bases outside the gene matches. CDR3 length equals 15 residues. Germline CDR1 and CDR2: LGHNA and YSLEER.